The present T cell receptor beta chain was sequenced within a study of spatial heterogeneity in lung cancer. General study results and limits: Higher tumor mutation counts went along with higher counts of expanded intratumoral alpha and beta TCRs.

Trimming took off 3 bases at V and 2 bases at J, with 11 bases between the two ends. The germline V gene encodes CDR1 SGHDT and CDR2 YYEEEE. The CDR3 runs to 14 residues. TCRdb reprocessed the 5' RACE reads with MiXCR, giving one entry per CDR3 protein. The sample shows about 9,300 distinct CDR3 sequences, under 8% of them seen only once. Stated time point: sample taken at primary tumor resection. The donor population consisted of approximately 70 patients with untreated, early-stage non-small cell lung cancer. The study sequenced unsorted whole RNA from tumor, nontumor lung or frozen PBMC. In this sample, this clonotype is medium-sized. Its antigen is not known.

The J gene is TRBJ1-2, the V gene TRBV5-6; D unclear. The source was lung tumor tissue, collected at surgery. This receptor was identified in a male donor with early-stage non-small cell lung cancer. CDR3 sequence (DNA): TGTGCCAGCAGCTCCCGGGCAGAGAACTATGGCTACACCTTC. It codes for CASSSRAENYGYTF.